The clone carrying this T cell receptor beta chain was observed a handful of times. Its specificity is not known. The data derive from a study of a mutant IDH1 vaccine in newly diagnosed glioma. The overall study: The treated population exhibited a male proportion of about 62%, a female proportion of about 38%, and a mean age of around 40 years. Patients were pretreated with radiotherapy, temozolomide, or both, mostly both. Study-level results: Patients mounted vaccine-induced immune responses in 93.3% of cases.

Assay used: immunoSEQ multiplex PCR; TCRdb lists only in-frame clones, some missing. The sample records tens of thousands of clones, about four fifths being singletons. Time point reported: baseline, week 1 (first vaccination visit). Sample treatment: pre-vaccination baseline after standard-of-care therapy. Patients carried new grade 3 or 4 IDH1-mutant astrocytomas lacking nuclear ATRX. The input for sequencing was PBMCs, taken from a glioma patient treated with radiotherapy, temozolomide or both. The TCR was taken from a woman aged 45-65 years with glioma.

CDR3 in DNA: TGCGCCAGCAGTGAGTCGAAGGCAGGGGCCGGGGAGCTGTTTTTT. It is translated as CASSESKAGAGELFF. The V call is TRBV10-1, the J call TRBJ2-2, with a weak D call TRBD1 (6 bases). Germline V gene sequence: CDR1 WNHNN, CDR2 SYGVQD (reference sequence). The CDR3 length is 15 residues. Trimming stripped 0 bases from V and 6 bases from J, with 11 bases between.